This paragraph reports one T cell receptor beta chain. These data originate in a study of blood T cell repertoires in COVID-19. Study-wide context: T cells, B-cell-depleted T cells, or PBMCs supplied cDNA or gDNA.

Original handling: Nucleated cell counts were estimated from reference gene primer amplification. Data came from immunoSEQ multiplex PCR; TCRdb stores just in-frame clones and leaves some out. The V and J calls and the clone size are those of that table, but D and trimming were determined from the DNA. The sample lists about 250,000 clones, approximately 86% seen once, with more than 1.2% in the top ten. V lost 0 bases and J 6 bases, leaving 11 bases between the germline ends. From germline, CDR1 is LNHNV and CDR2 YYDKDF (reference sequence). The length of the CDR3 is 15 residues. The receptor was derived from a man aged 80 or over with acute or convalescent COVID-19. The chain employs TRBV15 and TRBJ2-2; no clear D gene. The specimen sequenced was peripheral blood. The CDR3, as DNA: TGTGCCACCAGCAGAGATCTGTCGGTTCCCGGGGAGCTGTTTTTT. Its protein product is CATSRDLSVPGELFF.